This TCR beta chain was sequenced in a study of beta chain features in type 1 diabetes. General study findings and limits: Sequencing of cDNA might inflate the share of cells that strongly express TCR. When VDJ junctions were examined, type 1 diabetes patients showed fewer insertions and more deletions. Here, the possible influence of HLA type (on TCRB rearrangement) remained unresolved.

TCRB transcripts that were expressed got sequenced, as all of the isolated RNA had been reverse transcribed. It was found that naive, central memory and regulatory T cell samples averaged roughly 3.5 million reads. Some clones are missing from TCRdb's copy, which holds only in-frame ones; the method was immunoSEQ multiplex PCR. The table records roughly 330,000 clones, roughly 9.6% of them present only once. With 4 bases clipped from V and 4 bases from J, the junction kept 3 bases outside the gene matches. The V gene's germline CDR1 is LGHNT and CDR2 FRNRAP. The CDR3 is 14 amino acids. A remark on this clone: Its specificity is unknown.

Input material: naive CD4+ T cells from blood. This TCR was sampled from a woman aged 25 to 39 in good health. The rearrangement uses TRBV12-5 and TRBJ2-3; 9 bases fit TRBD2. CDR3 loop: CASGSGLAPDTQYF. The CDR3 region has the DNA TGTGCTAGTGGTTCGGGACTAGCTCCAGATACGCAGTATTTT.